This T cell receptor beta chain derives from a study of shared clonotypes between healthy human individuals. Findings and limits, study-wide: Naive CD4 clonotype sharing across several donors was about 5%. Deeper or shallower sequencing was expected to change how clonotypes are shared among donors.

To note about this clone: The target antigen is unknown.

This table comes from immunoSEQ multiplex PCR, and its TCRdb copy is limited to in-frame clones, with some not included. The data contain some 1,400,000 clones, roughly 96% of them singletons. The germline CDR1 and CDR2 sequences are SEHNR and FQNEAQ (reference sequence). This CDR3 is built from 13 residues. The V end lost 6 bases, the J end lost 0 bases, and 8 bases lay between the germline ends. The receptor comes from a man aged 25 to 45 in good health. The specimen was naive CD4+ T cells sorted from blood. Subset noted: CD45RA+ positively selected. J is TRBJ1-2 and V is TRBV7-9, with D maybe TRBD1 (6 bases). The CDR3 protein is CASSPGANYGYTF. CDR3 bases: TGTGCCAGCAGTCCAGGGGCTAACTATGGCTACACCTTC. Full variable domain (outside the CDR3, taken from reference TRBV7-9 and TRBJ1-2): DTGVSQNPRHKITKRGQNVTFRCDPISEHNRLYWYRQTLGQGPEFLTYFQNEAQLEKSRLLSDRFSAERPKGSFSTLEIQRTEQGDSAMYLCASSPGANYGYTFGSGTRLTVV.